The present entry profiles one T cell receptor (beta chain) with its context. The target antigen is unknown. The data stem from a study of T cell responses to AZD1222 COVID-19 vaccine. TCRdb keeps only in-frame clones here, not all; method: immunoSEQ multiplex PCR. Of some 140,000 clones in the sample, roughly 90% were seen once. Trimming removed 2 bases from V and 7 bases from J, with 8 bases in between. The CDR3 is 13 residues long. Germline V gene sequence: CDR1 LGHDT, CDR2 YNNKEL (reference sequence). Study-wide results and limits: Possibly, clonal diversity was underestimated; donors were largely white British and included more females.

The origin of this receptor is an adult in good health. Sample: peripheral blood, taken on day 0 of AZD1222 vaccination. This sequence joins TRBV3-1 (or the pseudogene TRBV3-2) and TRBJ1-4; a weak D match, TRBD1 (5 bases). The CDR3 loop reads CASSQSGTEKLFF. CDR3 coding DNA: TGTGCCAGCAGCCAATCTGGGACTGAAAAACTGTTTTTT.